The clone carrying this TCR beta chain was counted between two and nine times. The length of the CDR3 is 17 residues. This specimen belongs to a study of patients and donors after allogeneic stem cell transplantation. One entry per CDR3 protein results from TCRdb running MiXCR on the RT-PCR reads. The sample carries more than 150,000 distinct CDR3 sequences, 41% recorded once. This rearrangement joins TRBV21-1 to TRBJ2-2; TRBD2 is the table's D call and was not checked against the DNA. TRBV21-1 is shown as a pseudogene. The sequenced sample consisted of blood, either unsorted or a sorted T cell fraction (not recorded which). The sequence was collected from a human donor who was either an allogeneic HSCT recipient or a stem cell or donor lymphocyte infusion donor (not recorded which). It is not recorded whose cells these are; they may come from a transplant donor. For the CDR3, the DNA is TGTGCCAGCAGCTCGACCGGGACTAGCGGGATCACCGGGGAGCTGTTTTTT. This sequence encodes CASSSTGTSGITGELFF.